This T cell receptor (beta chain) originates from a study of blood T cell repertoires in COVID-19. About the research overall: Spain, Italy and the United States supplied samples that represented acute and convalescent COVID-19. T cells, B-cell-depleted T cells, or PBMCs provided the cDNA or gDNA that served as material.

TCRdb's table, derived via immunoSEQ multiplex PCR, lists solely in-frame clones and lacks some. The repertoire consists of 90,000 to 100,000 clones, with 85% occurring once and the leading ten covering 35% to 45%. The sequenced sample was peripheral blood. The receptor comes from a man of 80 years or more with acute or convalescent COVID-19.

Here the CDR3 reads CASSYQHENTEAFF. For the CDR3, the DNA is TGCGCCAGCAGCTACCAACATGAGAACACTGAAGCTTTCTTT. The V call is TRBV5-1, the J call TRBJ1-1; D ambiguous. This CDR3 comprises 14 residues. Trimming cost V 3 bases and J 1 base, with 10 bases left between them. The germline V gene encodes CDR1 SGHRS and CDR2 YFSETQ.